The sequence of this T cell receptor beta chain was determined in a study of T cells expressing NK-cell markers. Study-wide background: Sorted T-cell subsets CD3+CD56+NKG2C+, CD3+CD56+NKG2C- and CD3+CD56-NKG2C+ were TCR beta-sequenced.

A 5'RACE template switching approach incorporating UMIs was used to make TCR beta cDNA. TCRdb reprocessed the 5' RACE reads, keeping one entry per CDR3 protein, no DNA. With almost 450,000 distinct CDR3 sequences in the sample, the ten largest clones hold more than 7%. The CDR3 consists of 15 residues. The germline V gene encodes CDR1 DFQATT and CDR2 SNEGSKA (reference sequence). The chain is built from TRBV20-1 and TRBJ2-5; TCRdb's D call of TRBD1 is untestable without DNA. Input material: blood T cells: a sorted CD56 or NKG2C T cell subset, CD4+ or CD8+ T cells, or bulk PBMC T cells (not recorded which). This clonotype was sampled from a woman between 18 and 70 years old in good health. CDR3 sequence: CSGGSGQRAQETQYF.